A selection of T cell receptor beta chains follows, all from one sample in a study of CD8+ T cells in alopecia areata. Clones were read by immunoSEQ multiplex PCR, and TCRdb kept only the in-frame ones, dropping some. Of nearly 200,000 clones in the sample, 58% were seen once. The sample in question was CD4+ T cells sorted from blood, obtained at week 24, from a patient treated with tofacitinib. The receptors were gathered from a human donor with alopecia areata. The CDR3 runs from the conserved cysteine through the conserved F or W. D genes are given only for firm matches. A clone size is listed for some rows: how often the clone was seen (once, few, many), or a class if it is expanded.

j_gene: TRBJ2-5
abundance: once
d_gene: TRBD1
v_gene: TRBV5-1
CDR3nt: TGCGCCAGCAGCTTGGGACAGGGGCAAGAGACCCAGTACTTC
CDR3aa: CASSLGQGQETQYF

j_gene: TRBJ1-6
abundance: few
d_gene: TRBD1
v_gene: TRBV7-3
CDR3nt: TGTGCCAGCAGCGAGCGACCGGGACAGGGCAATTCACCCCTCCACTTT
CDR3aa: CASSERPGQGNSPLHF

j_gene: TRBJ1-1
abundance: -
d_gene: -
v_gene: TRBV30
CDR3nt: TGTGCCTGGAGTGGGGCAGCGAACACTGAAGCTTTCTTT
CDR3aa: CAWSGAANTEAFF

j_gene: TRBJ2-3
abundance: -
d_gene: -
v_gene: TRBV2
CDR3nt: TGTGCCAGCAACCCCGGGGGCACAGATACGCAGTATTTT
CDR3aa: CASNPGGTDTQYF

j_gene: TRBJ2-7
abundance: once
d_gene: TRBD1
v_gene: TRBV6-5
CDR3nt: TGTGCTAATACCTGTCAGGGGGATGAGCAGTACTTC
CDR3aa: CANTCQGDEQYF

j_gene: TRBJ1-2
abundance: once
d_gene: TRBD1
v_gene: TRBV4-1
CDR3nt: TGCGCCAGCAGCCAAGTCGGGACAGCTAACTATGGCTACACCTTC
CDR3aa: CASSQVGTANYGYTF

j_gene: TRBJ1-1
abundance: -
d_gene: -
v_gene: TRBV29-1
CDR3nt: TGCAGCGTTGGAGACATCAGTCGAGGGTCGGTATCGAACACTGAAGCTTTCTTT
CDR3aa: CSVGDISRGSVSNTEAFF

j_gene: TRBJ2-2
abundance: -
d_gene: -
v_gene: TRBV11-3
CDR3nt: TGTGCCAGCAGCCCCTCCCGAGGTCCCGGGGAGCTGTTTTTT
CDR3aa: CASSPSRGPGELFF

j_gene: TRBJ2-7
abundance: -
d_gene: TRBD1
v_gene: TRBV20-1
CDR3nt: TGCAGTGGGAGGACAGGGGATAGACAGTACTTC
CDR3aa: CSGRTGDRQYF

j_gene: TRBJ2-7
abundance: -
d_gene: -
v_gene: TRBV7-2
CDR3nt: TGTGCCAGCAGCCTGTACTACGAGCAGTACTTC
CDR3aa: CASSLYYEQYF

j_gene: TRBJ1-2
abundance: -
d_gene: TRBD1
v_gene: TRBV29-1
CDR3nt: TGCAGCGTTGAAGACAGGGGGCGACTCTATGGCTACACCTTC
CDR3aa: CSVEDRGRLYGYTF

j_gene: TRBJ1-5
abundance: -
d_gene: -
v_gene: TRBV2
CDR3nt: TGTGCCAGCAGTGCCGACACGAATCAGCCCCAGCATTTT
CDR3aa: CASSADTNQPQHF

j_gene: TRBJ1-6
abundance: -
d_gene: -
v_gene: TRBV2
CDR3nt: TGTGCCAGCACCCCGTCATCTAATTCACCCCTCCACTTT
CDR3aa: CASTPSSNSPLHF

j_gene: TRBJ2-5
abundance: -
d_gene: TRBD1
v_gene: TRBV9
CDR3nt: TGTGCCAGCAGCCTGGGGACAGCGCAAGAGACCCAGTACTTC
CDR3aa: CASSLGTAQETQYF

j_gene: TRBJ2-3
abundance: few
d_gene: TRBD2
v_gene: TRBV30
CDR3nt: TGTGCCTGGAGCGGACTAGCGGGGAGTGGAGATACGCAGTATTTT
CDR3aa: CAWSGLAGSGDTQYF

j_gene: TRBJ2-1
abundance: -
d_gene: TRBD2
v_gene: TRBV4-1
CDR3nt: TGCGCCAGCAGCCATCCGACCGGGACTAGCGGGGGGCCAGCCTACAATGAGCAGTTCTTC
CDR3aa: CASSHPTGTSGGPAYNEQFF

j_gene: TRBJ1-1
abundance: many
d_gene: TRBD1
v_gene: TRBV7-9
CDR3nt: TGTGCCAGCAGCATTGGACAGGCGGGCAACACTGAAGCTTTCTTT
CDR3aa: CASSIGQAGNTEAFF

j_gene: TRBJ1-1
abundance: -
d_gene: -
v_gene: TRBV5-1
CDR3nt: TGCGCCACGGAGCGAGGGGTCGGGGACACTGAAGCTTTCTTT
CDR3aa: CATERGVGDTEAFF

j_gene: TRBJ2-5
abundance: -
d_gene: -
v_gene: TRBV5-1
CDR3nt: TGCGCCAGCAGCCACCCGGCGGAGACCCAGTACTTC
CDR3aa: CASSHPAETQYF

j_gene: TRBJ2-5
abundance: -
d_gene: -
v_gene: TRBV5-1
CDR3nt: TGCGCCAGCAGCTTGGGAACAGGGTTCCAAGAGACCCAGTACTTC
CDR3aa: CASSLGTGFQETQYF

j_gene: TRBJ2-7
abundance: -
d_gene: TRBD2
v_gene: TRBV7-2
CDR3nt: TGTGCCAGCAGCTCTCGGACTAGCGAGCAGTACTTC
CDR3aa: CASSSRTSEQYF

j_gene: TRBJ2-7
abundance: -
d_gene: TRBD1
v_gene: TRBV29-1
CDR3nt: TGCAGCGCTGCATATGGGACAGGTCACGAGCAGTACTTC
CDR3aa: CSAAYGTGHEQYF

j_gene: TRBJ1-2
abundance: -
d_gene: TRBD1
v_gene: TRBV28
CDR3nt: TGTGCCAGCATCGAAGGGCAGGGGGCAAATGGCTACACCTTC
CDR3aa: CASIEGQGANGYTF

j_gene: TRBJ2-5
abundance: -
d_gene: TRBD1
v_gene: TRBV10-3
CDR3nt: TGTGCCATCAGTGAGTCGCAGGGGGCGGAGGAGACCCAGTACTTC
CDR3aa: CAISESQGAEETQYF